This section outlines one TCR beta chain sequence together with its context. The entry originates in a study of technical replicates of blood from several donors. The CDR3 is made up of 13 amino acids. V dropped 7 bases and J dropped 2; count of bases not matched to a gene: 3. In germline, CDR1 is MNHNS, CDR2 SASEGT. Only in-frame clones appear in the TCRdb table, and some are missing; sequencing was by immunoSEQ multiplex PCR. Seen here are 90,000 to 100,000 clones, about 95% observed once, and the top ten hold over 0.25%. The chain employs TRBV6-1 and TRBJ2-7; 9 nucleotides match TRBD1. Sequencing used T cells isolated from PBMCs. This TCR came from a human donor in good health. Here the CDR3 DNA reads TGTGCCAGCACTCGGACAGGGGCCTACGAGCAGTACTTC. Amino acid sequence: CASTRTGAYEQYF.